This T cell receptor (beta chain) comes out of a study of human T cells and chemical hapten exposure. Study-wide results and limits: Significantly more large CDR3 similarity clusters were formed by expanded TCRs than by controls.

This clonotype was detected ten times or more. Its antigen is as yet unknown. Trimming stripped 4 bases from V and 4 bases from J, with 19 bases between. This CDR3 spans 15 amino acids. Germline CDR1 reads SQVTM; CDR2 reads ANQGSEA. The sample's time point: patch test 1, 2 weeks after DPC sensitization. Indicated treatment: therapeutic diphenylcyclopropenone sensitization with weekly scalp DPC. Someone pulled total RNA out of unfractionated whole blood. Authors' methods: Samples contained a median of 95,638 TCRs, with a range of roughly 20,000 to 690,600. MiXCR was run by TCRdb on the RACE reads, yielding one entry per CDR3 protein. TCRdb, not the authors, supplied the V and J calls. This table has 150,000 to 200,000 distinct CDR3 sequences, roughly 15% appearing once.

J is TRBJ1-2 and V is TRBV29-1, with a tentative D call TRBD1 (5 bases). The sample consisted of whole blood, taken in connection with sensitization to the hapten diphenylcyclopropenone (DPC). This receptor was obtained from a woman aged 25 to 39 with alopecia areata. Some clones in this sample may be carry-over from other donors' samples. CDR3 sequence (DNA): TGCAGCGTTGGGCAAGGGGTCCTAAGCCTCTATGGCTACACCTTC. This translates into CSVGQGVLSLYGYTF. The whole variable domain, remainder taken from reference TRBV29-1 and TRBJ1-2, is SAVISQKPSRDICQRGTSLTIQCQVDSQVTMMFWYRQQPGQSLTLIATANQGSEATYESGFVIDKFPISRPNLTFSTLTVSNMSPEDSSIYLCSVGQGVLSLYGYTFGSGTRLTVV.